This entry describes one T cell receptor (beta chain). The V gene lost 10 bases and the J gene lost 4 bases, with 16 bases spanning the gap. The germline V gene has CDR1 MDHEN and CDR2 SYDVKM. The CDR3 is 13 amino acids. TCRdb's copy holds only in-frame clones and misses some; the assay was immunoSEQ multiplex PCR. There are 85,000 to 100,000 clones in the sample; about 94% occur only once, and more than 0.75% lies in the top ten. The data originate from a study of T cell changes during pregnancy in multiple sclerosis. The rearrangement uses TRBV28 and TRBJ1-1, with D hard to call. Sequencing used peripheral blood, obtained after pregnancy. The source is a female donor with multiple sclerosis, enrolled in a pregnancy study. This CDR3 is CATSTEWSTEAFF. The CDR3, as DNA: TGTGCCACGTCAACCGAGTGGAGCACTGAAGCTTTCTTT.